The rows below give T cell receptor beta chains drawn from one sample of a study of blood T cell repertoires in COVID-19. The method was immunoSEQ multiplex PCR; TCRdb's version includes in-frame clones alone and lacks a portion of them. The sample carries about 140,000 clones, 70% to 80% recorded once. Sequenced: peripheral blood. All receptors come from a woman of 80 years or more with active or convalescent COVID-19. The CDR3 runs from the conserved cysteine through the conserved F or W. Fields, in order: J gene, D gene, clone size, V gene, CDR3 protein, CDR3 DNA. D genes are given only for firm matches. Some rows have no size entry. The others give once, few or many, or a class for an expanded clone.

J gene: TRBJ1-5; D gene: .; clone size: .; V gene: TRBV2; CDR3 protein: CASSVRGFESNQPQHF; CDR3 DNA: TGTGCCAGCAGTGTAAGGGGGTTCGAAAGCAATCAGCCCCAGCATTTT
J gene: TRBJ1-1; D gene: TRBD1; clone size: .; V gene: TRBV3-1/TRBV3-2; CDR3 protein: CASSSDRVNTEAFF; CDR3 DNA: TGTGCCAGCAGCTCAGACAGGGTGAACACTGAAGCTTTCTTT
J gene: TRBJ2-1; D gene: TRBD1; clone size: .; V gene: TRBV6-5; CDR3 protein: CASRLTGQVYNEQFF; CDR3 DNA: TGTGCCAGCAGATTGACGGGACAGGTATACAATGAGCAGTTCTTC
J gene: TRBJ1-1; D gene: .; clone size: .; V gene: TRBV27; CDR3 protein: CASSIRGALLTEAFF; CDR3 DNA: TGTGCCAGCAGTATAAGGGGCGCGTTACTCACTGAAGCTTTCTTT
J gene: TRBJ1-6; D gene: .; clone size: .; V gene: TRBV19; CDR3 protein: CASSLNNRDFSVSYNSPLHF; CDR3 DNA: TGTGCCAGTAGTCTGAACAACCGGGACTTTTCCGTCTCCTATAATTCACCCCTCCACTTT
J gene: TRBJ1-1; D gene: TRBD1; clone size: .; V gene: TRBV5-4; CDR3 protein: CASSQDRGRYTEAFF; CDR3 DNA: TGTGCCAGCAGCCAGGACAGGGGCCGTTACACTGAAGCTTTCTTT
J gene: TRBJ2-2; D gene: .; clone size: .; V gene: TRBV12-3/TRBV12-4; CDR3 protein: CASGSANTGELFF; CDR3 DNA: TGTGCCAGCGGGAGCGCGAACACCGGGGAGCTGTTTTTT
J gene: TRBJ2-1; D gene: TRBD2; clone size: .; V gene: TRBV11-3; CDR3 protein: CASSFGSGGAVNEQFF; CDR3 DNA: TGTGCCAGCAGCTTTGGTAGCGGGGGGGCCGTAAATGAGCAGTTCTTC
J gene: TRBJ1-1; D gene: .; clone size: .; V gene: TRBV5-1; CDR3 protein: CASSMQGGRLDEAFF; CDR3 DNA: TGCGCCAGCAGCATGCAGGGTGGGAGGCTTGACGAAGCTTTCTTT
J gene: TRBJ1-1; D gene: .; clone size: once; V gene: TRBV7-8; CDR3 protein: CASSLAGSGTEAFF; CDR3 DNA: TGTGCCAGCAGCTTAGCGGGGAGTGGCACTGAAGCTTTCTTT
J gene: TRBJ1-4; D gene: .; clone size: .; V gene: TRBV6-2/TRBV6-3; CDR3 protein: CASSSQGEKLFF; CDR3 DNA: TGTGCCAGCAGTTCCCAGGGGGAAAAACTGTTTTTT
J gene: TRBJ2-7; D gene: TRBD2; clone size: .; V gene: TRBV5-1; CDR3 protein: CASSLVVAGGTEQYF; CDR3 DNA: TGCGCCAGCAGCTTGGTTGTAGCGGGGGGAACCGAGCAGTACTTC
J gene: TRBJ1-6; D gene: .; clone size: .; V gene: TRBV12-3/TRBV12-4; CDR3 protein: CASSSMTASPLHF; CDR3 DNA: TGTGCCAGCAGCTCCATGACAGCCTCACCCCTCCACTTT
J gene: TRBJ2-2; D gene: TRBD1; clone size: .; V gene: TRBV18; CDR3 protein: CASSPIRGTANTGELFF; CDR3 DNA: TGTGCCAGCTCACCGATTCGAGGGACAGCGAACACCGGGGAGCTGTTTTTT
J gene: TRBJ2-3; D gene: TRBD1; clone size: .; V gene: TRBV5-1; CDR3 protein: CASSTPGTGTGADTQYF; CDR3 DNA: TGCGCCAGCAGCACCCCCGGGACAGGGACTGGCGCAGATACGCAGTATTTT
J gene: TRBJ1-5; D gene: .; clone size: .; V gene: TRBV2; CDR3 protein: CASRTDGGEQPQHF; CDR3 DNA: TGTGCCAGCCGTACCGATGGCGGGGAGCAGCCCCAGCATTTT
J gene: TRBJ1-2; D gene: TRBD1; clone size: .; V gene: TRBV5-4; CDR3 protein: CASNTDEPGGFSFDGYTF; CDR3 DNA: TGTGCCAGCAACACCGACGAACCAGGGGGATTTTCGTTTGATGGCTACACCTTC
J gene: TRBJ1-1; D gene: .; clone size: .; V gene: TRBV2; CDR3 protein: CASITAGAFF; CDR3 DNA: TGTGCCAGCATTACGGCGGGGGCTTTCTTT
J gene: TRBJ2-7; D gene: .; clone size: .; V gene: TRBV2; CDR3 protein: CASSEEAPGTYEQYF; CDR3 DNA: TGTGCCAGCAGTGAAGAGGCGCCAGGGACCTACGAGCAGTACTTC
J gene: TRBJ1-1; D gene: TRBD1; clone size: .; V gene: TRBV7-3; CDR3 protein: CASSPTRTGVTEAFF; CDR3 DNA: TGTGCCAGCAGCCCGACACGGACAGGGGTCACTGAAGCTTTCTTT
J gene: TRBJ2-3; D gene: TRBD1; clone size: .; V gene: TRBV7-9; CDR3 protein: CASSTTGGISTDTQYF; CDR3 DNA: TGTGCCAGCAGCACAACAGGGGGCATTAGCACAGATACGCAGTATTTT
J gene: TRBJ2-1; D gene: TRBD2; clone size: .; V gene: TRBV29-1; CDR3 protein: CSVVQAGGLGKEQFF; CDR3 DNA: TGCAGCGTTGTCCAGGCGGGGGGGCTTGGGAAGGAGCAGTTCTTC
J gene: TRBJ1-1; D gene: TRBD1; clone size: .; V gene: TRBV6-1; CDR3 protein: CASSERQGLTEAFF; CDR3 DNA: TGTGCCAGCAGTGAACGACAGGGCCTCACTGAAGCTTTCTTT
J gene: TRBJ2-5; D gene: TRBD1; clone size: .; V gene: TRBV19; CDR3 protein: CASSPRQGIETQYF; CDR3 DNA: TGTGCCAGTAGTCCCCGACAGGGGATCGAGACCCAGTACTTC
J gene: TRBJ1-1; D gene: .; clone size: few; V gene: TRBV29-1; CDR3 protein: CSVICEAFF; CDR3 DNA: TGCAGCGTTATCTGTGAAGCTTTCTTT
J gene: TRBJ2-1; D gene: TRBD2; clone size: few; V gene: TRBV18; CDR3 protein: CASSPDAGGDYNEQFF; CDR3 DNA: TGTGCCAGCTCACCCGACGCCGGGGGGGATTACAATGAGCAGTTCTTC
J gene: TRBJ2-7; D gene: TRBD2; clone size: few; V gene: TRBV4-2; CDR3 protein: CASSPTLAGASSYEQYF; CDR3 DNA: TGTGCCAGCAGCCCGACTCTAGCGGGGGCCTCCTCCTACGAGCAGTACTTC
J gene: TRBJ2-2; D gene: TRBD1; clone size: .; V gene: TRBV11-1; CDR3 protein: CASSPGQGDTGELFF; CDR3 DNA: TGTGCCAGCAGCCCAGGACAGGGAGACACCGGGGAGCTGTTTTTT
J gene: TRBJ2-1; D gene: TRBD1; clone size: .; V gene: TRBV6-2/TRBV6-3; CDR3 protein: CASSRWGQGYEQFF; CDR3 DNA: TGTGCCAGCAGTCGTTGGGGACAGGGCTATGAGCAGTTCTTC
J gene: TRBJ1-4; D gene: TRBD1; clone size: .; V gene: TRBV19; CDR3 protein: CASRRRPDRVSEKLFF; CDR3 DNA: TGTGCCAGTAGGCGGAGGCCGGACAGGGTTTCTGAAAAACTGTTTTTT
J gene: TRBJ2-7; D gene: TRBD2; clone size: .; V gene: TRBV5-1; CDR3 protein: CASSLGSGGATREQYF; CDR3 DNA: TGCGCCAGCAGCTTGGGTTCCGGGGGGGCAACCAGGGAGCAGTACTTC
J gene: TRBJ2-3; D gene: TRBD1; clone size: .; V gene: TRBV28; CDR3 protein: CATTSGTGGKDTQYF; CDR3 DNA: TGTGCCACCACCTCCGGGACAGGGGGCAAAGATACGCAGTATTTT
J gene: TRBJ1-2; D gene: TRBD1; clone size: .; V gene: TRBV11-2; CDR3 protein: CASSVTGGHGYGYTF; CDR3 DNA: TGTGCCAGCAGCGTAACAGGGGGCCATGGCTATGGCTACACCTTC
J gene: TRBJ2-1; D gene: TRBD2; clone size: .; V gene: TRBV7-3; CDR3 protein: CASSPSASGVVEQFF; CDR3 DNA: TGTGCCAGCAGCCCCTCGGCTAGCGGGGTTGTTGAGCAGTTCTTC
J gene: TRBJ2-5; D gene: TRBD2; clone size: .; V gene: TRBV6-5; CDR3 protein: CASSYLAGGGQETQYF; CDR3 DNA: TGTGCCAGCAGTTACTTAGCGGGGGGAGGCCAAGAGACCCAGTACTTC
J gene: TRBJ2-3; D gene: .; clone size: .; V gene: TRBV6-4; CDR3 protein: CASSDKQVLEADTQYF; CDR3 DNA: TGTGCCAGCAGTGACAAACAGGTATTGGAAGCGGATACGCAGTATTTT
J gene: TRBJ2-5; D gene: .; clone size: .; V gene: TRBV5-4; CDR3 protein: CASSLARVETQYF; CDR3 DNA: TGTGCCAGCAGCTTGGCCAGGGTTGAGACCCAGTACTTC
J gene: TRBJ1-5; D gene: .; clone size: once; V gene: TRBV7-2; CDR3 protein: CASSLAEVPNQPQHF; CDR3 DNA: TGTGCCAGCAGCTTAGCGGAGGTCCCCAATCAGCCCCAGCATTTT
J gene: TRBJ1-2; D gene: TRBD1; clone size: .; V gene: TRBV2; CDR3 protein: CARPGQSNYGYTF; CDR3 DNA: TGTGCCAGACCGGGACAGTCTAACTATGGCTACACCTTC
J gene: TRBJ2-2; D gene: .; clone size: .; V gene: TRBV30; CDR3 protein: CAWSVEARELFF; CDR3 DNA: TGTGCCTGGAGTGTTGAGGCCCGGGAGCTGTTTTTT
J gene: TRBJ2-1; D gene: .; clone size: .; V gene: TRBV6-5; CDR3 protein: CASKIPASPEQFF; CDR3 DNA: TGTGCCAGCAAAATACCGGCTAGTCCTGAGCAGTTCTTC
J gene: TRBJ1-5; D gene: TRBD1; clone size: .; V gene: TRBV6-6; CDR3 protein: CASSYLGTASTGAQHF; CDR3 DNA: TGTGCCAGCAGTTACTTAGGGACAGCTTCAACGGGAGCCCAGCATTTT
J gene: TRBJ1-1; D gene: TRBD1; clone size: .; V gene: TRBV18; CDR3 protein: CASSGQGMNTEAFF; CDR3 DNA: TGTGCCAGCTCAGGACAGGGGATGAACACTGAAGCTTTCTTT
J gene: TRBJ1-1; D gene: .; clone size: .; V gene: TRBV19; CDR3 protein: CASSIWGDTEAFF; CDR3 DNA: TGTGCCAGTAGTATCTGGGGGGATACTGAAGCTTTCTTT
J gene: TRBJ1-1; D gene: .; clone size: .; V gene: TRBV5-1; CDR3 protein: CASSPLGRPFNTEAFF; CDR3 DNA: TGCGCCAGCAGCCCTCTGGGGCGGCCTTTTAACACTGAAGCTTTCTTT
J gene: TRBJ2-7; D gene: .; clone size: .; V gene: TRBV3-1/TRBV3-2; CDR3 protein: CASSQGGYEQYF; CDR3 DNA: TGTGCCAGCAGCCAAGGCGGGTACGAGCAGTACTTC
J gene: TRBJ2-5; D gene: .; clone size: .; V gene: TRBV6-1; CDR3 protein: CASSEARGTETQYF; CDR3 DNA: TGTGCCAGCAGTGAAGCGCGAGGAACCGAGACCCAGTACTTC
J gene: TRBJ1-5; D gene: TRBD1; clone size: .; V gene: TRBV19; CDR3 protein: CASSGTVTNQPQHF; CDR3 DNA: TGTGCCAGTAGCGGGACAGTTACTAATCAGCCCCAGCATTTT
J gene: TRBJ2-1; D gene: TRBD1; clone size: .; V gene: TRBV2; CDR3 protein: CASSGGQGLYNEQFF; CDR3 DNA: TGTGCCAGCAGTGGGGGACAGGGTCTTTACAATGAGCAGTTCTTC
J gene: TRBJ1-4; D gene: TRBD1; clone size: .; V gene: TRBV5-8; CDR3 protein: CASSFRTGVNEKLFF; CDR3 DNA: TGTGCCAGCAGCTTCCGGACAGGAGTAAATGAAAAACTGTTTTTT
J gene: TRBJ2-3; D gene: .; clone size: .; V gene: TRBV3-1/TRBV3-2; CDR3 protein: CASSRGSRVDTQYF; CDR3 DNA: TGTGCCAGCAGCCGTGGAAGCCGGGTTGATACGCAGTATTTT
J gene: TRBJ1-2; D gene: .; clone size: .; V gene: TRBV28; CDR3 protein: CASSPRDGYTF; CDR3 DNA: TGTGCCAGCAGTCCGAGGGATGGCTACACCTTC
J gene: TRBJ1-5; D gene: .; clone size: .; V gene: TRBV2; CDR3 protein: CASRWGGGSNQPQHF; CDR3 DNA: TGTGCCAGCAGGTGGGGGGGTGGAAGCAATCAGCCCCAGCATTTT
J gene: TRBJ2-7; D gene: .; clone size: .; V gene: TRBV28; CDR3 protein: CASSPGRDEQYF; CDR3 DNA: TGTGCCAGCAGTCCTGGTCGGGACGAGCAGTACTTC
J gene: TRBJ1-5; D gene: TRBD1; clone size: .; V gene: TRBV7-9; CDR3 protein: CASSYSSTGANQPQHF; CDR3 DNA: TGTGCCAGCAGCTACAGCTCGACAGGGGCAAATCAGCCCCAGCATTTT
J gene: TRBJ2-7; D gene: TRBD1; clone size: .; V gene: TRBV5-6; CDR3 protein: CASSWGQGSSYEQYF; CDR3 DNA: TGTGCCAGCAGCTGGGGACAGGGAAGCTCCTACGAGCAGTACTTC
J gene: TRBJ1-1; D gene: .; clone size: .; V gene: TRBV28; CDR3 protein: CASSLIRGNTEAFF; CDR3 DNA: TGTGCCAGCAGTCTAATCAGGGGGAACACTGAAGCTTTCTTT
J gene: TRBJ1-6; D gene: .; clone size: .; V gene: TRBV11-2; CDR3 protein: CASSPPGWGSPLHF; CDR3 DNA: TGTGCCAGCAGCCCCCCGGGGTGGGGATCACCCCTCCACTTT